These 23 T cell receptor beta chains share one sample of origin, sequenced in a study of T cells in Graves' hyperthyroidism and ophthalmopathy. The TCR beta CDR3 regions underwent amplification using RNA transcripts as the source. Initially, a first-round RT-PCR of the TCR CDR3 employed the HTBI primer set. MiXCR, run by TCRdb on the multiplex PCR reads, gives a single entry per CDR3 protein. The profile shows roughly 380,000 distinct CDR3 sequences, around 15% of them singletons. The specimen was blood. The receptors originated from a young woman with Graves' hyperthyroidism.

Many counts were recorded for this clonotype. The chain combines TRBV5-1 with TRBJ2-7, with 7 nucleotides matching TRBD1. J gave up 3 bases and V 1 base, and 4 bases lay outside the gene matches. CDR1 SGHRS and CDR2 YFSETQ come from the germline V gene. The CDR3 has 14 amino acids. For the CDR3, the DNA is TGCGCCAGCAGCTTGAATTCAGGGGGCTACGAGCAGTACTTC. Its protein is CASSLNSGGYEQYF.

This rearrangement joins TRBV10-3 to TRBJ1-4, with 11 bases fitting TRBD1. After removal of 8 bases from V and 5 bases from J, the junction contained 1 base not matched to a gene. The germline V gene has CDR1 ENHRY and CDR2 SYGVKD. The length of the CDR3 is 13 residues. CDR3 sequence reads: CAIRDRGNEKLFF. As DNA, the CDR3 is TGTGCCATCCGGGACAGGGGGAATGAAAAACTGTTTTTT.

There are many counts of this clonotype. The chain couples TRBV11-2 to TRBJ2-1; maybe TRBD1 (6 bases). Germline values: CDR1 SGHAT, CDR2 FQNNGV. Trimming removed 5 bases at V and 4 bases at J, with 9 bases between. This CDR3 is built from 13 residues. The DNA of the CDR3 is TGTGCCAGCAGCCGACAGGAGTACAATGAGCAGTTCTTC. It specifies CASSRQEYNEQFF.

This clonotype was seen repeatedly, ten times or more. The chain is built from TRBV14 and TRBJ1-5, with D tentatively TRBD1 (5 bases). Germline CDR1 is SGHDN and CDR2 is FVKESK. V was shortened by 7 bases and J by 4 bases, with 17 bases between the two germline ends. CDR3 size: 15 residues. CDR3 DNA sequence: TGTGCCAGCATCCCACGCGAGGGGAAAAATCAGCCCCAGCATTTT. It translates to CASIPREGKNQPQHF.

This clonotype has more than one count but fewer than ten. Mismatch with germline at one junction end may stem from a read error. The chain joins TRBV9 to TRBJ2-5, with 8 bases fitting TRBD2. Looked up from germline, CDR1 is SGDLS and CDR2 is YYNGEE. The CDR3 sequence is 11 residues long. CDR3 DNA sequence: TGTGCCAGCAGCGTAGGAGCGGGGGAGGACTTC. As protein: CASSVGAGEDF. The complete variable domain, with remaining parts taken from reference TRBV9 and TRBJ2-5, reads DSGVTQTPKHLITATGQRVTLRCSPRSGDLSVYWYQQSLDQGLQFLIQYYNGEERAKGNILERFSAQQFPDLHSELNLSSLELGDSALYFCASSVGAGEDFGPGTRLLVL.

Worth noting for this clonotype: This may stem from a read error, because a much larger clone lies one nucleotide away. This chain joins TRBV5-1 and TRBJ2-1; D may be TRBD1 (6 bases). CDR3 length equals 12 residues. V lost 5 bases, J lost 10 bases, and 13 bases lay in between. Germline values: CDR1 SGHRS, CDR2 YFSETQ. This CDR3 reads CASRPDSYEQFF. In DNA form, the CDR3 reads TGCGCCAGCAGACCGGACAGCTACGAGCAGTTCTTC.

This clonotype appeared many times. V usage is TRBV10-1 and J usage is TRBJ2-7; TRBD2 agrees at 7 bases. With V trimmed by 6 bases and J by 1 base, 27 bases remained unmatched. Germline assignment: CDR1 WNHNN and CDR2 SYGVQD (reference sequence). This CDR3 spans 21 amino acids. CDR3 bases: TGCGCCAGCAGCCGAGGGTTACTACTAGCGCCGTCCCCCGTCGAATCCTACGAGCAGTACTTC. It specifies CASSRGLLLAPSPVESYEQYF.

This clonotype has at least ten counts. The chain joins TRBV7-2 to TRBJ1-1; D gene ambiguous. Germline V gene sequence: CDR1 SGHTA, CDR2 FQGNSA. V lost 3 bases and J 4 bases, leaving 15 bases between the germline ends. The CDR3 has 15 residues. The CDR3 coding sequence is TGTGCCAGCAGCTTCGTCGCCGGGGATGGCACTGAAGCTTTCTTT. Translated: CASSFVAGDGTEAFF.

The chain combines TRBV27 with TRBJ1-1; D not resolved. CDR3 length: 14 residues. Germline V gives CDR1 MNHEY, CDR2 SMNVEV (reference sequence). The V end lost 2 bases, the J end lost 4 bases, and 11 bases lay between the germline ends. The CDR3 loop reads CASSLKVFATEAFF. The DNA of the CDR3 is TGTGCCAGCAGTTTAAAAGTTTTCGCCACTGAAGCTTTCTTT.

This clonotype turned up a few times. The V gene is TRBV12-3 or TRBV12-4, the J gene TRBJ1-4; TRBD1 matches at 8 bases. V dropped 5 bases and J dropped 5; count of bases not matched to a gene: 10. The CDR3 runs to 16 residues. The CDR3 bases are TGTGCCAGCAGTCCCCTAGGACAGGGAAGAAATGAAAAACTGTTTTTT. The encoded protein is CASSPLGQGRNEKLFF.

At least ten counts were recorded for this clonotype. The CDR3 loop is CASSWPIAGVNNEQFF. Here the CDR3 DNA reads TGTGCCAGCAGTTGGCCGATAGCGGGAGTTAACAATGAGCAGTTCTTC. The rearrangement joins TRBV6-2 or TRBV6-3 to TRBJ2-1; the match to TRBD2 covers 9 bases. CDR1 and CDR2 (germline): MNHEY, SVGEGT. With V trimmed by 4 bases and J by 5 bases, 9 bases remained unmatched. This CDR3 is 16 amino acids long.

This clonotype was seen at least ten times. The rearrangement uses TRBV28 and TRBJ2-1, with TRBD2 matching over 8 bases. Germline values: CDR1 MDHEN, CDR2 SYDVKM. V trimming: 7 bases; J trimming: 10 bases; junction bases outside the gene matches: 18. The length of the CDR3 is 16 residues. The CDR3 DNA reads as TGTGCCAGCACCCAGGGGATTAGCGGGACGAATTCCGAGCAGTTCTTC. As protein: CASTQGISGTNSEQFF.

The sample holds a few counts of this clonotype. One end of the junction does not line up with germline, which may come from a read error. V gene TRBV4-3 combines with J gene TRBJ2-3; no clear D. CDR3 size: 15 residues. The V gene's germline CDR1 is LGHNA and CDR2 YSLEER. The CDR3 loop reads CASSQDRLFTATQYF. The CDR3 region has the DNA TGCGCCAGCAGCCAAGATCGGCTATTCACAGCTACGCAGTATTTT.

The V and J genes are TRBV9 and TRBJ2-1; D is perhaps TRBD2 (6 bases). V gave up 2 bases and J gave up 5 bases, with 11 bases separating them. The CDR3 is made up of 14 amino acids. CDR1 and CDR2 (germline): SGDLS, YYNGEE. As DNA, the CDR3 is TGTGCCAGCAGCGTTTTACGCGGGGACAATGAGCAGTTCTTC. The encoded protein is CASSVLRGDNEQFF.

This clonotype was found many times. The rearrangement links TRBV9 to TRBJ2-5; possibly TRBD2 for D (5 bases). CDR1 is SGDLS, CDR2 YYNGEE, per germline. The CDR3 covers 12 residues. V was trimmed by 4 bases and J by 5 bases, leaving 9 bases between them. This chain's CDR3 is CASSRGKETQYF. CDR3 DNA: TGTGCCAGCAGCCGAGGGAAGGAGACCCAGTACTTC.

The V gene is TRBV12-3 or TRBV12-4, the J gene TRBJ2-2; D remains unclear. The germline V and J ends were trimmed by 3 bases and 2 bases, with 10 bases remaining between them. This CDR3 is built from 15 residues. CDR3 nucleotide sequence: TGTGCCAGCAGTTTTCGCAAATCTAACACCGGGGAGCTGTTTTTT. This codes for CASSFRKSNTGELFF.

In the case of this clonotype: One junction end disagrees with the germline gene, perhaps due to a read error. The chain employs TRBV12-3 or TRBV12-4 and TRBJ2-7, with D possibly being TRBD2 (6 bases). The length of the CDR3 is 14 residues. CDR3 DNA sequence: TGTGCCAGCGGTTTCGCGGGGCCATCCTACGAGCAGTACTTC. Amino acid sequence: CASGFAGPSYEQYF.

The table lists this clonotype with a few counts. V usage is TRBV10-3 and J usage is TRBJ2-7, with unresolved D. V shed 2 bases and J shed 4 bases, with 6 bases lying between them. Germline V gives CDR1 ENHRY, CDR2 SYGVKD. The CDR3 contains 12 residues. The CDR3 DNA is TGTGCCATCAGTGAGGAGTCATACGAGCAGTACTTC. Translated: CAISEESYEQYF.

This clonotype appeared a few times. The V gene is TRBV7-2, the J gene TRBJ2-2, with unresolved D. V lost 6 bases, J lost 6 bases, and 20 bases lay in between. Germline CDR1 is SGHTA and CDR2 is FQGNSA. The CDR3 spans 16 residues. The CDR3 nucleotides read TGTGCCAGCAGTTCTATTAGCCTAATGGTCCCCGGGGAGCTGTTTTTT. The encoded protein is CASSSISLMVPGELFF.

This clonotype occurred a few times. The rearrangement links TRBV6-1 to TRBJ2-5; 10 bases align to TRBD1. The CDR3 is made up of 18 amino acids. The V gene's germline CDR1 is MNHNS and CDR2 SASEGT. Unmatched junction bases numbered 14, after V lost 2 bases and J lost 5 bases. The CDR3 reads CASSEWFGGTGVGETQYF. The CDR3 region has the DNA TGTGCCAGCAGTGAATGGTTTGGGGGGACAGGGGTTGGTGAGACCCAGTACTTC.

This clonotype has a count of ten or more. The chain employs TRBV29-1 and TRBJ2-1, with D perhaps being TRBD1 or TRBD2 (5 bases each). In germline, CDR1 is SQVTM, CDR2 ANQGSEA. This CDR3 spans 16 amino acids. Trimming cost V 3 bases and J 3 bases, with 18 bases left between them. In DNA, the CDR3 is TGCAGCGTTGATGCCCCTAAGTCTGGGGGCTACAATGAGCAGTTCTTC. Translating it yields CSVDAPKSGGYNEQFF.

A note on this clonotype: An end of the junction differs from the germline gene, which may be a read error. V is TRBV9 and J is TRBJ1-5, with TRBD1 matching over 7 bases. Germline lookup yields CDR1 SGDLS and CDR2 YYNGEE. This CDR3 has 14 amino acids. This CDR3 reads CASSSTGVNRPQHF. The DNA for the CDR3 is TGTGCCAGCAGTTCTACAGGGGTCAATCGGCCCCAGCATTTT.

This clonotype was seen a handful of times. This sequence joins TRBV20-1 and TRBJ1-6; 8 bases are a match to TRBD1. Germline CDR1 and CDR2: DFQATT and SNEGSKA (reference sequence). The CDR3 sequence is 16 residues long. J gave up 6 bases and V 0 bases, and 7 bases lay outside the gene matches. CDR3 sequence reads: CSAREEGDRPNSPLHF. CDR3 nucleotide sequence: TGCAGTGCTAGAGAGGAGGGGGACAGGCCTAATTCACCCCTCCACTTT.